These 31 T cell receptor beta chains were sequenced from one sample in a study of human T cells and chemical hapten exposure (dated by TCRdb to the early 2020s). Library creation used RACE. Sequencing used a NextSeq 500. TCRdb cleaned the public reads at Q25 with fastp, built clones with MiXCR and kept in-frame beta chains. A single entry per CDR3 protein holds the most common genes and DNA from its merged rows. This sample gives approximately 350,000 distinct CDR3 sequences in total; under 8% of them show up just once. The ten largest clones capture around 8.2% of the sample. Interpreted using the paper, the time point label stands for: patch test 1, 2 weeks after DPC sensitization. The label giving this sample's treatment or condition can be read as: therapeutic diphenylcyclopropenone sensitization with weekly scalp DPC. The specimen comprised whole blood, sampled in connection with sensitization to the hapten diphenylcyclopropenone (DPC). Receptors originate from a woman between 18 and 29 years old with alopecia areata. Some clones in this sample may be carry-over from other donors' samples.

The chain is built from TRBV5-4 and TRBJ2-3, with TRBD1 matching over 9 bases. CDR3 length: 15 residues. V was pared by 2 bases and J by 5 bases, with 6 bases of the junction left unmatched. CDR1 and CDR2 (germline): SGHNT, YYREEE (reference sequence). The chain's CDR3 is CASSFDRGNEDTQYF. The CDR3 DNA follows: TGTGCCAGCAGCTTTGACAGGGGGAATGAAGATACGCAGTATTTT. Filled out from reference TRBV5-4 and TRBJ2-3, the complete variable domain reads ETGVTQSPTHLIKTRGQQVTLRCSSQSGHNTVSWYQQALGQGPQFIFQYYREEENGRGNFPPRFSGLQFPNYSSELNVNALELDDSALYLCASSFDRGNEDTQYFGPGTRLTVL.

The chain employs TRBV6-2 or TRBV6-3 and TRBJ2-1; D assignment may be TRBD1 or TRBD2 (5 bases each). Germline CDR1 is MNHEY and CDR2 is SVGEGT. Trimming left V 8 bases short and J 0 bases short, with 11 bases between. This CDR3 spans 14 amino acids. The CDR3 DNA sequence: TGTGCCAGCGTGGGGGTAAGCTCCTACAATGAGCAGTTCTTC. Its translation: CASVGVSSYNEQFF.

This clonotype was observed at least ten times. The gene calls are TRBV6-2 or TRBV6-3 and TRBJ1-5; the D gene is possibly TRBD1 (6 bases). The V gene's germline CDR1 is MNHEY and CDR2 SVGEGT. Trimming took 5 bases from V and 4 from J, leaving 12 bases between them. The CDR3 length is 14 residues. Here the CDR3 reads CASSRTANNQPQHF. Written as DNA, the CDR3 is TGTGCCAGCAGTCGGACAGCCAATAATCAGCCCCAGCATTTT.

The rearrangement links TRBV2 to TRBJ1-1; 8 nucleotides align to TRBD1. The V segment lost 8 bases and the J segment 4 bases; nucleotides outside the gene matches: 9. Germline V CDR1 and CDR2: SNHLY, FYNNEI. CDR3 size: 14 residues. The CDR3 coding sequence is TGTGCCAGCTCTAGGACAGGGTCAAGCACTGAAGCTTTCTTT. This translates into CASSRTGSSTEAFF.

This CDR3 is CSAPGWTGGHNEQFF. In nucleotides, the CDR3 is TGCAGTGCACCTGGTTGGACAGGGGGTCACAATGAGCAGTTCTTC. The gene calls are TRBV20-1 and TRBJ2-1; TRBD1 agrees at 10 bases. The CDR3 length is 15 residues. Germline assignment: CDR1 DFQATT and CDR2 SNEGSKA (reference sequence). J lost 5 bases, V lost 6 bases, and 10 bases had no gene match.

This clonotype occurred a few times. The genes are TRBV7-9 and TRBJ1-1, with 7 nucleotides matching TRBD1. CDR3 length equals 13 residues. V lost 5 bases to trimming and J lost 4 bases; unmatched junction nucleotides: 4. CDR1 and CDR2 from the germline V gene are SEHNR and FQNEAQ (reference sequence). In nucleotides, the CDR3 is TGTGCCAGCAGCGGCAGGGGGTTCACTGAAGCTTTCTTT. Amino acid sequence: CASSGRGFTEAFF. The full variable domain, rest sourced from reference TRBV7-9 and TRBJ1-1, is DTGVSQNPRHKITKRGQNVTFRCDPISEHNRLYWYRQTLGQGPEFLTYFQNEAQLEKSRLLSDRFSAERPKGSFSTLEIQRTEQGDSAMYLCASSGRGFTEAFFGQGTRLTVV.

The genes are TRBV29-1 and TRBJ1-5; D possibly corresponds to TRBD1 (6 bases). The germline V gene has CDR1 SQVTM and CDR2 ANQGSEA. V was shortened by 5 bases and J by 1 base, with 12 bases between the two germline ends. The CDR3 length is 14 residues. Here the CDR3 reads CSVPGARSNQPQHF. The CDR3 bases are TGCAGCGTTCCGGGGGCGAGGAGCAATCAGCCCCAGCATTTT. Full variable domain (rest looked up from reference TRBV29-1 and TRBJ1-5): SAVISQKPSRDICQRGTSLTIQCQVDSQVTMMFWYRQQPGQSLTLIATANQGSEATYESGFVIDKFPISRPNLTFSTLTVSNMSPEDSSIYLCSVPGARSNQPQHFGDGTRLSIL.

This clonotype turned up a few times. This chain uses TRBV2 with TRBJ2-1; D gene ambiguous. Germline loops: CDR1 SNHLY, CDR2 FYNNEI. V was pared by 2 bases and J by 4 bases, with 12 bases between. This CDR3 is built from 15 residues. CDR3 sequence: CASSERTGFYNEQFF. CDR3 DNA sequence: TGTGCCAGCAGTGAAAGGACGGGTTTTTACAATGAGCAGTTCTTC.

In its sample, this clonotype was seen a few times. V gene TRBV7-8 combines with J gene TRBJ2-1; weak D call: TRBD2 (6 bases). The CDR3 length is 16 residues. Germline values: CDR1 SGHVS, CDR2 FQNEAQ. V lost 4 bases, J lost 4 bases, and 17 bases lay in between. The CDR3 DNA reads TGTGCCAGCAGCTCCCCCGGAGAGCGGGCTTACAATGAGCAGTTCTTC. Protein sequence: CASSSPGERAYNEQFF.

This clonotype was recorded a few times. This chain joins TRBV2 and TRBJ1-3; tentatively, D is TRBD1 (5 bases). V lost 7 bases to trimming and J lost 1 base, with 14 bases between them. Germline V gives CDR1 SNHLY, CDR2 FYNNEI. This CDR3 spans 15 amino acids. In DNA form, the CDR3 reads TGTGCCAGCATGTCCGGGGGGAGTTCTGGAAACACCATATATTTT. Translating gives CASMSGGSSGNTIYF.

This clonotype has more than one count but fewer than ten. The CDR3 DNA sequence: TGTGCCAGCAGCTCCTCACTAGCGGACGAGCAGTACTTC. Its translation is CASSSSLADEQYF. The chain is built from TRBV9 and TRBJ2-7; TRBD2 aligns across 8 bases. Germline V CDR1 and CDR2: SGDLS, YYNGEE. The CDR3 consists of 13 residues. V trimming: 4 bases; J trimming: 5 bases; junction bases outside the gene matches: 5.

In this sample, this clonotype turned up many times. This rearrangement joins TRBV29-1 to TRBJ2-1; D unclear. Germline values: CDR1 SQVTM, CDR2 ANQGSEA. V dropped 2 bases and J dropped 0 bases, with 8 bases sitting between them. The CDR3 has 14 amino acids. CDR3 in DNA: TGCAGCGTTGAATTTTGGGGCTCCTACAATGAGCAGTTCTTC. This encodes CSVEFWGSYNEQFF.

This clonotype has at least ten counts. The CDR3: CASRISDRTDTQYF. As DNA, the CDR3 is TGTGCCAGCAGGATTAGCGATCGCACAGATACGCAGTATTTT. The V call is TRBV28, the J call TRBJ2-3; the D gene is possibly TRBD2 (5 bases). CDR1 is MDHEN and CDR2 is SYDVKM in the germline V gene. Trimming removed 6 bases from V and 1 base from J, with 11 bases in between. CDR3 length: 14 amino acids.

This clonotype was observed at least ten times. CDR3 loop: CASSLFGDTQYF. In DNA form, the CDR3 reads TGTGCCAGCAGCTTATTCGGAGATACGCAGTATTTT. The rearrangement links TRBV7-3 to TRBJ2-3; no definite D call. Trimming cost V 2 bases and J 5 bases, with 5 bases left between them. CDR3 length equals 12 residues. Germline V gene sequence: CDR1 SGHTA, CDR2 FQGTGA.

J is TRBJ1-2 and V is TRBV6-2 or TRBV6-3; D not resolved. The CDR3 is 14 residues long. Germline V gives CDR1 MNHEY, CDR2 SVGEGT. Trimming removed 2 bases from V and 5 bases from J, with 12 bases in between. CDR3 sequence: CASSYPEGEYGYTF. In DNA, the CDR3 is TGTGCCAGCAGTTACCCGGAAGGAGAATATGGCTACACCTTC.

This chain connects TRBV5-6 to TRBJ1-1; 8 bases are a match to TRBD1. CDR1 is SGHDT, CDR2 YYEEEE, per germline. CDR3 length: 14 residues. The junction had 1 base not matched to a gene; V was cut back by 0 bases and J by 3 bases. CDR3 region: CASSLAGGHTEAFF. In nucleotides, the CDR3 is TGTGCCAGCAGCTTGGCAGGGGGCCACACTGAAGCTTTCTTT. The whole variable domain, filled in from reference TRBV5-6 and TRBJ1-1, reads DAGVTQSPTHLIKTRGQQVTLRCSPKSGHDTVSWYQQALGQGPQFIFQYYEEEERQRGNFPDRFSGHQFPNYSSELNVNALLLGDSALYLCASSLAGGHTEAFFGQGTRLTVV.

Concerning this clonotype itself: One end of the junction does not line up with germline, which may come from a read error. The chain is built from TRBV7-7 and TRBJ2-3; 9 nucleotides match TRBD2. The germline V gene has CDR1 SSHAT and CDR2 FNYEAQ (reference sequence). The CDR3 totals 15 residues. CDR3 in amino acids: CASSSSSGDADTQYF. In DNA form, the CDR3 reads TGTGCTAGCAGCTCATCTAGCGGGGACGCAGATACGCAGTATTTT. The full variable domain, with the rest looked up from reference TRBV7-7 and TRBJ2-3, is GAGVSQSPRYKVTKRGQDVTLRCDPISSHATLYWYQQALGQGPEFLTYFNYEAQPDKSGLPSDRFSAERPEGSISTLTIQRTEQRDSAMYRCASSSSSGDADTQYFGPGTRLTVL.

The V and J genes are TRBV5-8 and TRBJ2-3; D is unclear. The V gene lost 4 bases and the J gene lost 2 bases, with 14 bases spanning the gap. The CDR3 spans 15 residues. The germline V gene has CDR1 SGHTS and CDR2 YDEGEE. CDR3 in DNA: TGTGCCAGCAGCCCTTTGGCACCGAACACAGATACGCAGTATTTT. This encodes CASSPLAPNTDTQYF.

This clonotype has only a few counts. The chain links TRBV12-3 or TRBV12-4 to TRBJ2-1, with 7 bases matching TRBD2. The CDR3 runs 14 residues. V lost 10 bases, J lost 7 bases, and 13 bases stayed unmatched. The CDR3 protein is CAIPGGPGRNEQFF. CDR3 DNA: TGTGCCATCCCGGGGGGTCCTGGGAGGAATGAGCAGTTCTTC.

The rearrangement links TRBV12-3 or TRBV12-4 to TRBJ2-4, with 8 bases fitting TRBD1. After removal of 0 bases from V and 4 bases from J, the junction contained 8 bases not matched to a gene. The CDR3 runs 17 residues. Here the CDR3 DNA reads TGTGCCAGCAGTTTAGCGCAGGGGGCGCTTATAAAAAACATTCAGTACTTC. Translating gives CASSLAQGALIKNIQYF.

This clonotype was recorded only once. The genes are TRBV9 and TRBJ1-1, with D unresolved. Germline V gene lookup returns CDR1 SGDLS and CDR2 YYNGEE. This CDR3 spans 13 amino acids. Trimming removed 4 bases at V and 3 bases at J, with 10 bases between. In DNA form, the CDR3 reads TGTGCCAGCAGCACACCAGTGCACACTGAAGCTTTCTTT. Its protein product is CASSTPVHTEAFF.

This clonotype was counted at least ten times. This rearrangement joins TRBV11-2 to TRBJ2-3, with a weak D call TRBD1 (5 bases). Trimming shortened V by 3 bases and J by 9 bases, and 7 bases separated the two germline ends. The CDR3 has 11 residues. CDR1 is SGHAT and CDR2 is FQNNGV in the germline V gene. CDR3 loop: CASSFDRTQYF. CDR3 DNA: TGTGCCAGCAGCTTCGACAGAACGCAGTATTTT.

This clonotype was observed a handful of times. CDR3 in DNA: TGTGCCAGCAGTAGGGGAGGCGGTAATTCACCCCTCCACTTT. Amino acid sequence: CASSRGGGNSPLHF. The J gene is TRBJ1-6, the V gene TRBV6-2 or TRBV6-3; D is possibly TRBD1 (5 bases). The CDR3 is made up of 14 amino acids. Trimming removed 5 bases at V and 6 bases at J, with 11 bases between. Germline assignment: CDR1 MNHEY and CDR2 SVGEGT.

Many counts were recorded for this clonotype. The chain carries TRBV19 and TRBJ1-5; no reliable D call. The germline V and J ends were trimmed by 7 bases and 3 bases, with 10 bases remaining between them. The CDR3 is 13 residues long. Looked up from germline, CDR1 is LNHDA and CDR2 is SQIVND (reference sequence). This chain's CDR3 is CASTAPYNQPQHF. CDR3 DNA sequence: TGTGCCAGTACCGCGCCATACAATCAGCCCCAGCATTTT. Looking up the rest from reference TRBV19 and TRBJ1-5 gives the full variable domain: DGGITQSPKYLFRKEGQNVTLSCEQNLNHDAMYWYRQDPGQGLRLIYYSQIVNDFQKGDIAEGYSVSREKKESFPLTVTSAQKNPTAFYLCASTAPYNQPQHFGDGTRLSIL.

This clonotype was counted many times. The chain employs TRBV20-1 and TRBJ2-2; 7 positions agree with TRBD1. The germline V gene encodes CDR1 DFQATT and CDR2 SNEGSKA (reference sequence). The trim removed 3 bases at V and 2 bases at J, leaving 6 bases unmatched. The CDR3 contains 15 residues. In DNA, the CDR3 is TGCAGTGCTAGCAGGGACAGATCAAACACCGGGGAGCTGTTTTTT. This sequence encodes CSASRDRSNTGELFF.

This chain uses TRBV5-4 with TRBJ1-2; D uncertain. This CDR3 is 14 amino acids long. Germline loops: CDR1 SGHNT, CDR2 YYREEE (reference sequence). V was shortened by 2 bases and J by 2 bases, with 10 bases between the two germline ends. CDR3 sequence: CASSLRDLNYGYTF. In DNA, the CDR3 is TGTGCCAGCAGCTTAAGGGATCTGAACTATGGCTACACCTTC. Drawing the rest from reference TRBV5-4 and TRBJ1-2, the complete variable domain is ETGVTQSPTHLIKTRGQQVTLRCSSQSGHNTVSWYQQALGQGPQFIFQYYREEENGRGNFPPRFSGLQFPNYSSELNVNALELDDSALYLCASSLRDLNYGYTFGSGTRLTVV.

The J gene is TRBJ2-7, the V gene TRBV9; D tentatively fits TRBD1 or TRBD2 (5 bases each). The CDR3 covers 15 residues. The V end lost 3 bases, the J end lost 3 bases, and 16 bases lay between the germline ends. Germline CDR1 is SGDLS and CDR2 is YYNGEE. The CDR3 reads CASSGSPQGRYEQYF. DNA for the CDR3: TGTGCCAGCAGCGGGAGCCCCCAGGGACGCTACGAGCAGTACTTC.

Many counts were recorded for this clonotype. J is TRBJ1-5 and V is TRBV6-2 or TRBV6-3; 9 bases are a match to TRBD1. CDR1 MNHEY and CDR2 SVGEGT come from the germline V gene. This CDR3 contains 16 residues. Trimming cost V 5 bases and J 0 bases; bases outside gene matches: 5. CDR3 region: CASSPRTGASNQPQHF. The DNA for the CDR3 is TGTGCCAGCAGTCCAAGGACAGGGGCTAGCAATCAGCCCCAGCATTTT.

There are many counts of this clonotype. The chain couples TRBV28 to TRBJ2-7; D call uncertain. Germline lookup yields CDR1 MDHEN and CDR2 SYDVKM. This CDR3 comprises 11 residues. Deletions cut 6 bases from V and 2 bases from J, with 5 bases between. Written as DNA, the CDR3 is TGTGCCAGCAGGCGAACCTACGAGCAGTACTTC. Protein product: CASRRTYEQYF.

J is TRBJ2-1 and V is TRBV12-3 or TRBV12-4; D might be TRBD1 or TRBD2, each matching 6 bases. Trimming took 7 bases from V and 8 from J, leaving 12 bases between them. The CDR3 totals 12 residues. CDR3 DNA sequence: TGTGCCAGCATTAGGGGGGTAGATGAGCAGTTCTTC. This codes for CASIRGVDEQFF.

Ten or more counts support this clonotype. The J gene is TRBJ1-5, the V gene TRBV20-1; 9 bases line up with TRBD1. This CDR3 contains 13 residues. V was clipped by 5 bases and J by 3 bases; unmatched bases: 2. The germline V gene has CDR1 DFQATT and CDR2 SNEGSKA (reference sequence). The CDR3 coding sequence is TGCAGTGCTTCACAGGGGGCCAATCAGCCCCAGCATTTT. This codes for CSASQGANQPQHF.